The present T cell receptor beta chain was sequenced within a study of patients and donors after allogeneic stem cell transplantation. TCRdb processed the RT-PCR reads anew with MiXCR; each CDR3 protein has one entry. Of roughly 960,000 distinct CDR3 sequences detected, approximately 18% appear once; the ten largest clones hold 5% to 6.5%. Many counts were recorded for this clonotype. The CDR3 consists of 15 residues. V dropped 6 bases and J dropped 0 bases, with 12 bases sitting between them. The receptor was derived from a human donor who was either an allogeneic HSCT recipient or a stem cell or donor lymphocyte infusion donor (not recorded which). It is not recorded whose cells these are; they may come from a transplant donor. The sample was blood, either unsorted or a sorted T cell fraction (not recorded which). This chain connects TRBV12-3 or TRBV12-4 to TRBJ2-1; D is ambiguous. The CDR3 sequence: CASSLGSVSYNEQFF. DNA for the CDR3: TGTGCCAGCAGCTTGGGTTCGGTCTCCTACAATGAGCAGTTCTTC.